Listed below are T cell receptor beta chains from one sample, sequenced in a study of blood T cell repertoires in COVID-19. Here immunoSEQ multiplex PCR was the method, and the copy in TCRdb shows in-frame clones only, minus some. This sample has roughly 100,000 clones, with approximately 84% found just once. Sequences were obtained from peripheral blood. The receptor set was obtained from a human donor in a cohort sampled during active COVID-19. Both conserved end residues are part of each CDR3. Clone size is stated in some rows and not others, as once, few, many or a class when expanded.

V	size	CDR3
TRBV7-9	NA	CASSLLASGTDTQYF
TRBV4-1	NA	CASSQDRERGGNEQYF
TRBV29-1	NA	CSVRTGSGEKLFF
TRBV20-1	NA	CSARDRDLFF
TRBV7-9	NA	CASSLPGQPQHF
TRBV28	NA	CASSSPGTTGPYGYTF
TRBV7-2	NA	CASSLAQGETQYF
TRBV28	once	CASRLDRADGYTF
TRBV9	once	CASSPRGSGGADEQFF
TRBV19	once	CASSIYKHTDTQYF
TRBV5-1	NA	CASSSRGRETQYF
TRBV18	NA	CASSPTGGNYGYTF
TRBV11-1	NA	CASSLVLAGETQYF
TRBV3-1/TRBV3-2	NA	CASSQEKVGAGYTF
TRBV3-1/TRBV3-2	NA	CASSQQVQETQYF
TRBV28	few	CASSSPGQGGLNYGYTF
TRBV5-1	NA	CASSLLADNEQFF
TRBV2	NA	CASSEQTGGYGYTF
TRBV4-1	NA	CASSQLDRSNQPQHF
TRBV2	NA	CASSPGTRYGTYEQYF
TRBV4-3	NA	CASSFRREKLFF
TRBV6-2/TRBV6-3	NA	CASSPNLAGVADEQFF
TRBV7-2	NA	CASSFGTGYSPLHF
TRBV9	NA	CASSYSGTSPLETQYF
TRBV5-1	NA	CASSLGATGELFF
TRBV28	NA	CASSTTTGIYGYTF
TRBV6-2/TRBV6-3	NA	CASSHRERYNEQFF
TRBV15	NA	CATSKGGARETQYF
TRBV30	NA	CAWGIRASGGQGPWRETQYF
TRBV20-1	once	CSASASGAAGYNEQFF
TRBV7-9	NA	CASSSWTSGSYEQYF
TRBV4-2	NA	CASSHGQKLTNYGYTF
TRBV11-3	NA	CASSQGGSTDTQYF
TRBV6-7	NA	CASSYRRPQHF
TRBV12-3/TRBV12-4	NA	CASSRSSGNTIYF
TRBV5-1	NA	CASSSFTQATDTQYF
TRBV7-9	NA	CASSAAPVYEQYF
TRBV7-9	NA	CASSLVASVREQYF
TRBV6-1	NA	CASSEGVLTGELFF
TRBV9	once	CASSPSVRTSTDTQYF
TRBV3-1/TRBV3-2	NA	CASSHLGGDEQYF
TRBV19	NA	CASSPPGIWDSPIGYTF
TRBV9	NA	CASSNLPGTGTYEQYF
TRBV5-1	NA	CASSFFSGGETQYF
TRBV4-3	NA	CASSLQHLNQPQHF
TRBV28	NA	CASRPGQGGEAFF
TRBV5-5	NA	CASSLLGTVNSPLHF
TRBV6-6	NA	CASSYTPSGSYEQYF